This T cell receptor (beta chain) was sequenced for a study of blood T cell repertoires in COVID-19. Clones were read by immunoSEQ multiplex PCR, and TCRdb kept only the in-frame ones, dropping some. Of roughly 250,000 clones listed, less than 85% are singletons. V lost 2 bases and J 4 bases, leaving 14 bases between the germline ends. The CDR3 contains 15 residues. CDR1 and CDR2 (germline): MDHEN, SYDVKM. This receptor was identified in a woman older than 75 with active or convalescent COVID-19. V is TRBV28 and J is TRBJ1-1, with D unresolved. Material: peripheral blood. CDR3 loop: CASSLSIQARTEAFF. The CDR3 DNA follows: TGTGCCAGCAGTTTAAGTATCCAGGCACGCACTGAAGCTTTCTTT.